Below are 14 T cell receptor beta chains sequenced from a single sample in a study of shared clonotypes between healthy human individuals (dated by TCRdb to 2020 to 2022). To prepare the library, the immunoSEQ multiplex PCR assay was applied. Here the immuneACCESS table is served through TCRdb, limited to in-frame sequences with V and J called. Missing clones are a known gap in these copies; in checked studies unresolved V genes cover under half, and the rest lacks a known reason. The table for this sample lists over a million clones; 98% to 99% of them were counted only once. Of the sample, about 0.4% falls within the top ten clones. The sample was naive CD4+ T cells sorted from blood. The label giving this sample's cell subset or site can be read as: CD45RA+ positively selected. The receptor set was obtained from a man aged 25-45 years in good health.

V gene TRBV9 combines with J gene TRBJ2-7, with 9 bases identical to TRBD1. The J segment lost 5 bases and the V segment lost 0 bases, leaving 9 bases of the junction unmatched. Per the germline V gene, CDR1 is SGDLS and CDR2 is YYNGEE. The CDR3 is 16 amino acids. DNA for the CDR3: TGTGCCAGCAGCGTAGAGGCATGGGACAGGGTACACGAGCAGTACTTC. Translation gives CASSVEAWDRVHEQYF.

The chain combines TRBV6-5 with TRBJ2-7, with 7 bases aligning to TRBD1. Per germline, CDR1 MNHEY and CDR2 SVGAGI. The CDR3 extends over 13 amino acids. Losses at the gene ends were 4 bases for V and 4 bases for J; bases not matched to a gene: 4. The CDR3 sequence: CASSFSGGYEQYF. The CDR3, as DNA: TGTGCCAGCAGTTTTTCAGGGGGATACGAGCAGTACTTC.

The rearrangement links TRBV7-9 to TRBJ2-2; possibly TRBD2 for D (6 bases). Looked up from germline, CDR1 is SEHNR and CDR2 is FQNEAQ (reference sequence). The CDR3 runs 15 residues. Trimming took 4 bases from V and 4 from J, leaving 13 bases between them. CDR3 DNA sequence: TGTGCCAGCAGCTCGGAGGGAGGACCCACCGGGGAGCTGTTTTTT. Amino acids: CASSSEGGPTGELFF.

This chain uses TRBV4-1 with TRBJ2-7, with 8 positions matching TRBD2. The CDR3 contains 16 residues. The trim removed 6 bases at V and 2 bases at J, leaving 12 bases unmatched. Germline lookup yields CDR1 MGHRA and CDR2 YSYEKL. This chain's CDR3 is CASRPSAGGFPYEQYF. In nucleotides, the CDR3 is TGCGCCAGCAGACCATCCGCGGGGGGCTTTCCCTACGAGCAGTACTTC.

This clone was recorded only once. The V and J genes are TRBV2 and TRBJ2-3; no clear D gene. The length of the CDR3 is 13 residues. Germline loops: CDR1 SNHLY, CDR2 FYNNEI. V lost 5 bases to trimming and J lost 3 bases, with 9 bases between them. CDR3 residues: CASSPTLTDTQYF. For the CDR3, the DNA is TGTGCCAGCAGTCCCACACTGACAGATACGCAGTATTTT. Drawing the rest from reference TRBV2 and TRBJ2-3, the complete variable domain is EPEVTQTPSHQVTQMGQEVILRCVPISNHLYFYWYRQILGQKVEFLVSFYNNEISEKSEIFDDQFSVERPDGSNFTLKIRSTKLEDSAMYFCASSPTLTDTQYFGPGTRLTVL.

As concerns this clone: The sample contains more than one DNA sequence encoding this CDR3. This sequence joins TRBV7-9 and TRBJ1-1; D is unresolved. V was cut by 1 base and J by 1 base, with 1 base left in between. Germline loops: CDR1 SEHNR, CDR2 FQNEAQ (reference sequence). The CDR3 extends over 12 amino acids. CDR3 region: CASSLENTEAFF. The CDR3 DNA reads as TGTGCCAGCAGCTTAGAGAACACTGAAGCTTTCTTT.

This chain links TRBV5-4 with TRBJ2-7; the D gene is possibly TRBD2 (6 bases). V gave up 4 bases and J gave up 6 bases, with 17 bases separating them. Germline CDR1 reads SGHNT; CDR2 reads YYREEE (reference sequence). This CDR3 contains 14 residues. The chain's CDR3 is CASSRGGPGGEQYF. The CDR3 DNA reads as TGTGCCAGCAGCCGAGGAGGGCCTGGCGGCGAGCAGTACTTC.

The chain has TRBV6-1 and TRBJ1-2; the D gene is possibly TRBD1 (5 bases). Trimming removed 0 bases at V and 8 bases at J, with 25 bases between. The CDR3 covers 18 residues. CDR1 is MNHNS, CDR2 SASEGT, per germline. CDR3 amino acids: CASSEAPRGEGPRGGYTF. CDR3 DNA: TGTGCCAGCAGTGAAGCGCCCAGAGGGGAAGGTCCTAGGGGCGGCTACACCTTC.

The chain uses TRBV7-2 and TRBJ2-5; TRBD1 matches 7 bases. Germline CDR1 and CDR2: SGHTA and FQGNSA. V shed 3 bases, J shed 4 bases, and the junction held 5 bases outside the gene matches. This CDR3 has 14 amino acids. DNA for the CDR3: TGTGCCAGCAGCTTCGACAGGGCGGTAGAGACCCAGTACTTC. It yields the protein CASSFDRAVETQYF.

V gene TRBV6-4 combines with J gene TRBJ2-3, with 9 bases matching TRBD2. The CDR3 extends over 14 amino acids. V was clipped by 3 bases and J by 4 bases; unmatched bases: 2. CDR1 is MRHNA and CDR2 is SNTAGT in the germline V gene. The CDR3 reads CASSEAGGADTQYF. In DNA form, the CDR3 reads TGTGCCAGCAGTGAAGCGGGAGGTGCAGATACGCAGTATTTT.

The rearrangement joins TRBV7-9 to TRBJ1-1, with TRBD1 matching 7 bases. From germline, CDR1 is SEHNR and CDR2 FQNEAQ (reference sequence). This CDR3 spans 15 amino acids. With V trimmed by 5 bases and J by 4 bases, 10 bases remained unmatched. Written as DNA, the CDR3 is TGTGCCAGCAGCCAAAGGGGGCGGTGCGGCACTGAAGCTTTCTTT. It translates to CASSQRGRCGTEAFF.

V usage is TRBV19 and J usage is TRBJ1-4, with a possible D match to TRBD1 (5 bases). CDR1 and CDR2 from the germline V gene are LNHDA and SQIVND (reference sequence). V was clipped by 4 bases and J by 5 bases, with 11 bases between them. The CDR3 length is 14 residues. This CDR3 is CASSSGQGNEKLFF. The CDR3 DNA reads TGTGCCAGTAGTAGTGGTCAGGGAAATGAAAAACTGTTTTTT.

This rearrangement joins TRBV6-1 to TRBJ2-7, with D possibly called TRBD1 or TRBD2 (5 bases each). Germline CDR1 reads MNHNS; CDR2 reads SASEGT. The CDR3 is made up of 14 amino acids. With 7 bases removed from V and 0 bases from J, the gap between germline ends came to 13 bases. CDR3: CASTGAHGSYEQYF. The CDR3 coding sequence is TGTGCCAGCACCGGGGCTCACGGCTCCTACGAGCAGTACTTC.

This rearrangement joins TRBV4-2 to TRBJ2-7; D perhaps matches TRBD1 (5 bases). V lost 1 base to trimming and J lost 3 bases, with 7 bases between them. CDR1 is LGHNA, CDR2 YNFKEQ, per germline. CDR3 length: 13 amino acids. CDR3 loop: CASSQVDNYEQYF. In DNA, the CDR3 is TGTGCCAGCAGCCAAGTGGACAACTACGAGCAGTACTTC.